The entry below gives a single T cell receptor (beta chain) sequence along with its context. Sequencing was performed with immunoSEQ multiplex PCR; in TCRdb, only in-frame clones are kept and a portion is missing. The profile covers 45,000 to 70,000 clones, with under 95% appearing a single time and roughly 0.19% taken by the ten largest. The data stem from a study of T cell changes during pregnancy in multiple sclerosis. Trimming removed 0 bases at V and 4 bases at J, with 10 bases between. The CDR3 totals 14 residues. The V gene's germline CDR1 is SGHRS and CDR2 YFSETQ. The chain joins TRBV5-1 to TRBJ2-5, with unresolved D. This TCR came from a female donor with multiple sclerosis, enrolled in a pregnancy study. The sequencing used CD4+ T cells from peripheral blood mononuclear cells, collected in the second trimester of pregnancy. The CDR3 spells CASSLAVAPETQYF. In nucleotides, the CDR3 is TGCGCCAGCAGCTTGGCCGTAGCTCCAGAGACCCAGTACTTC.